These 8 T cell receptor beta chains share one sample of origin, sequenced in a study of HIV-infected patients and healthy controls (dated by TCRdb to the mid-2010s). Libraries were constructed by 5' RACE. The sequencing machine was an Illumina MiSeq. Using SuperScript III with primers targeting the alpha and beta constant regions, about 520 ng of RNA was reverse transcribed. Separate libraries for the alpha and beta chains were generated through chain-specific third strand synthesis that incorporated multiplexing indices. The public reads were reprocessed in TCRdb via fastp at Q25 and MiXCR, keeping in-frame beta chains. Records with the same CDR3 protein are collapsed into one entry carrying the most frequent genes and DNA. This sample gives roughly 8,900 distinct CDR3 sequences in total; roughly 5.8% of them show up just once. 7.7% of the sample is taken by the ten largest. Whole blood was used without cell fractionation, so the repertoire reflected all unsorted peripheral T cells.

The sequencing sample was made of blood. Every receptor here comes from an adult in good health.

This clonotype counts as medium-sized. The gene calls are TRBV5-1 and TRBJ2-1; 14 bases fit TRBD2. Germline CDR1 SGHRS, CDR2 YFSETQ. J was trimmed by 9 bases and V by 1 base; bases with no gene match: 6. This CDR3 has 16 residues. DNA of the CDR3: TGCGCCAGCAGCTTGTCACCCGGGACTAGCGGGGGTGAGCAGTTCTTC. It specifies CASSLSPGTSGGEQFF.

This clonotype is labeled medium-sized (0.01 to 0.1%). The CDR3 spells CASRTGSSQPQHF. The CDR3 DNA is TGTGCCAGCAGGACAGGGTCGAGTCAGCCCCAGCATTTT. The chain recombines TRBV28 with TRBJ1-5; 7 nucleotides agree with TRBD1. The ends lost 6 bases at V and 6 bases at J; junction bases unmatched: 5. The CDR3 spans 13 residues. CDR1 and CDR2 from the germline V gene are MDHEN and SYDVKM.

This clonotype is judged medium-sized. The CDR3 region is CASSLGTGLWYGYTF. CDR3 nucleotides: TGTGCCAGCAGCTTAGGTACAGGGCTTTGGTATGGCTACACCTTC. The V and J genes are TRBV5-4 and TRBJ1-2, with a tentative D call TRBD1 (6 bases). Germline-derived CDR1 and CDR2 are SGHNT and YYREEE (reference sequence). The CDR3 is 15 amino acids. Trimming took off 2 bases at V and 5 bases at J, with 16 bases between the two ends.

This clonotype is deemed medium-sized. The V gene is TRBV5-1, the J gene TRBJ2-1; 13 bases are a match to TRBD2. The CDR3 covers 15 residues. Germline CDR1 is SGHRS and CDR2 is YFSETQ. V was clipped by 4 bases and J by 6 bases; unmatched bases: 4. CDR3 nucleotide sequence: TGCGCCAGCAGCGTGGGACTAGCGGGACTCAATGAGCAGTTCTTC. Its translation: CASSVGLAGLNEQFF.

This clonotype has only a few counts. The chain employs TRBV12-3 or TRBV12-4 and TRBJ2-7; 7 nucleotides match TRBD1. The CDR3 contains 15 residues. Trimming cost V 6 bases and J 1 base; bases outside gene matches: 9. The CDR3 sequence: CASSQGQDLSYEQYF. As DNA, the CDR3 is TGTGCCAGCAGCCAAGGACAGGATTTATCCTACGAGCAGTACTTC.

This clonotype was counted at least ten times. The V call is TRBV7-9, the J call TRBJ2-2; D may be TRBD1 (5 bases). This CDR3 comprises 16 residues. Per germline, CDR1 SEHNR and CDR2 FQNEAQ (reference sequence). Trimming shortened V by 3 bases and J by 2 bases, and 13 bases separated the two germline ends. Written as DNA, the CDR3 is TGTGCCAGCAGCTTTCCGGCAGGGCCCAACACCGGGGAGCTGTTTTTT. Protein: CASSFPAGPNTGELFF.

By share, this clonotype counts as medium-sized. The V gene is TRBV24-1, the J gene TRBJ2-1; D is unresolved. The CDR3 extends over 13 amino acids. Trimming removed 3 bases at V and 11 bases at J, with 13 bases between. Germline assignment: CDR1 KGHDR and CDR2 SFDVKD. The CDR3, as DNA: TGTGCCACCAGTGATCTCGGCCCGATTCAGCAGTTCTTC. Its protein product is CATSDLGPIQQFF.

This clonotype was observed at least ten times. The V call is TRBV25-1, the J call TRBJ1-2; no clear D. V was clipped by 6 bases and J by 4 bases, with 6 bases between them. The CDR3 extends over 11 amino acids. Germline V lookup: CDR1 MGHDK, CDR2 SYGVNS. The CDR3 region has the DNA TGTGCCAGCAGGACCCTCTATGGCTACACCTTC. This encodes CASRTLYGYTF.